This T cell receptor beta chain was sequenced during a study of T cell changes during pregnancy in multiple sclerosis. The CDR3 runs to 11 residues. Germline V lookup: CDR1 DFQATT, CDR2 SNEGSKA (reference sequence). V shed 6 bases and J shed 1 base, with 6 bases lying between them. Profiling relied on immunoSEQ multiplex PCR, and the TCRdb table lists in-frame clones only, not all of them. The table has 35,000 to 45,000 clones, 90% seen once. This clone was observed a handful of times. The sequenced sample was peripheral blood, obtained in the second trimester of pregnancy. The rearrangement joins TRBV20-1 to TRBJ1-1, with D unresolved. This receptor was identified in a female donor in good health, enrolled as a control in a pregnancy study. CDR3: CSATGNTEAFF. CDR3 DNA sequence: TGCAGTGCCACGGGGAACACTGAAGCTTTCTTT.